The source of this T cell receptor beta chain is a study of chemoradiotherapy in HPV16-positive cancers. Broader study findings: Non-HPV-specific T cells did not expand in tumors during treatment, whereas candidate HPV-specific clones and E7-related motifs did.

On this clone: The antigen is unknown.

The CDR3 length is 12 residues. The V segment lost 4 bases and the J segment 7 bases; nucleotides outside the gene matches: 3. Germline-derived CDR1 and CDR2 are SEHNR and FQNEAQ (reference sequence). Generated by immunoSEQ multiplex PCR, the TCRdb table keeps only in-frame clones and is missing some. The profile shows approximately 4,500 clones, roughly two thirds of them singletons. Over chemoradiotherapy, repertoires were sampled more than once. The sample was tumor tissue, taken from a patient who underwent chemoradiotherapy. The source is a human donor with HPV-associated anogenital cancer. The J gene is TRBJ2-7, the V gene TRBV7-9; 8 positions agree with TRBD1. The CDR3 DNA reads TGTGCCAGCAGCTCGGGGACAGGAGAGCAGTACTTC. Protein sequence: CASSSGTGEQYF.